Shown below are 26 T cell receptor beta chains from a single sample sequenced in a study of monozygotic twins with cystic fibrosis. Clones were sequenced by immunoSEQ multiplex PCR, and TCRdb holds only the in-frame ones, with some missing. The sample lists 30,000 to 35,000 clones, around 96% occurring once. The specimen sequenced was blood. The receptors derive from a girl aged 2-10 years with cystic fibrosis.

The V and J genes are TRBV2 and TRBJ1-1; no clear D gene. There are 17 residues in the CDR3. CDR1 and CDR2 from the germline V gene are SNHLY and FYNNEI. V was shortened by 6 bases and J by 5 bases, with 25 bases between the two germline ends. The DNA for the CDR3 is TGTGCCAGCAGGGGCCTCTCGGAACGGGAGGAGCGAACTGAAGCTTTCTTT. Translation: CASRGLSEREERTEAFF.

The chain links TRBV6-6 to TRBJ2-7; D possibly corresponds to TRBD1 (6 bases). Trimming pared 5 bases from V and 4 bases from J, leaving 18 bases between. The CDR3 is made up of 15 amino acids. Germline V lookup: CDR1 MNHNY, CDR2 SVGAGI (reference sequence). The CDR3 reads CASSRGHPTPYEQYF. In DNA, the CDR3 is TGTGCCAGCAGTCGGGGACACCCAACACCTTACGAGCAGTACTTC.

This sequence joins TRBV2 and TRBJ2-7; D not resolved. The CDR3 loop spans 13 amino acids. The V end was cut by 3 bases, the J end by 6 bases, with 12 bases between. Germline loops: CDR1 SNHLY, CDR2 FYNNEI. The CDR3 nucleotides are TGTGCCAGCAGTGAGCTAGATCTAAGCGAGCAGTACTTC. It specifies CASSELDLSEQYF.

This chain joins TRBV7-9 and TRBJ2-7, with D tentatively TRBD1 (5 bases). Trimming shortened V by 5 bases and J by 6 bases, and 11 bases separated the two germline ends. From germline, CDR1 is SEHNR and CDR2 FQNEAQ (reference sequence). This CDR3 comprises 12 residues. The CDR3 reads CASSLAGFEQYF. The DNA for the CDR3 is TGTGCCAGCAGCCTTGCAGGGTTCGAGCAGTACTTC.

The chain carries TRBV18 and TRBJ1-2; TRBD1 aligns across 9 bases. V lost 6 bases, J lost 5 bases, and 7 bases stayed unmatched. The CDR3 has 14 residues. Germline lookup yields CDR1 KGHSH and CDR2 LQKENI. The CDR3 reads CASSPGQGGYGYTF. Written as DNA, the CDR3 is TGTGCCAGCTCGCCGGGACAGGGAGGGTATGGCTACACCTTC. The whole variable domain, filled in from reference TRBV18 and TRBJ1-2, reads NAGVMQNPRHLVRRRGQEARLRCSPMKGHSHVYWYRQLPEEGLKFMVYLQKENIIDESGMPKERFSAEFPKEGPSILRIQQVVRGDSAAYFCASSPGQGGYGYTFGSGTRLTVV.

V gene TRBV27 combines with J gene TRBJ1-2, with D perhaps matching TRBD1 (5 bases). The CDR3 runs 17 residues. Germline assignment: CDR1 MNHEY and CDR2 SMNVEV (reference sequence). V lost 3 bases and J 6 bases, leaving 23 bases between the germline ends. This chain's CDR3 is CASSLSLPGRGGHGYTF. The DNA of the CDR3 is TGTGCCAGCAGTTTGTCCCTACCGGGACGGGGAGGCCATGGCTACACCTTC.

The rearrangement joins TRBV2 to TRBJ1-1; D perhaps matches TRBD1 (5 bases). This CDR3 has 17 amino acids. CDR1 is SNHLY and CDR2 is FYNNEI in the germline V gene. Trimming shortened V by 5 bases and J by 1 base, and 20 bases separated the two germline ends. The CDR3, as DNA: TGTGCCAGCAGTTCTAGCCCGGTCGGGACGGGGAACACTGAAGCTTTCTTT. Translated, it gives CASSSSPVGTGNTEAFF.

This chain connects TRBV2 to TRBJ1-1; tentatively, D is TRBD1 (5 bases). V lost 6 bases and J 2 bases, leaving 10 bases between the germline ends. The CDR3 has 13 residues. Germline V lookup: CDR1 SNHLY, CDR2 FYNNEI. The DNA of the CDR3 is TGTGCCAGCAGGACAGACGGAAACACTGAAGCTTTCTTT. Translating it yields CASRTDGNTEAFF. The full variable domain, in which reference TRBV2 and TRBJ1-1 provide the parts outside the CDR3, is EPEVTQTPSHQVTQMGQEVILRCVPISNHLYFYWYRQILGQKVEFLVSFYNNEISEKSEIFDDQFSVERPDGSNFTLKIRSTKLEDSAMYFCASRTDGNTEAFFGQGTRLTVV.

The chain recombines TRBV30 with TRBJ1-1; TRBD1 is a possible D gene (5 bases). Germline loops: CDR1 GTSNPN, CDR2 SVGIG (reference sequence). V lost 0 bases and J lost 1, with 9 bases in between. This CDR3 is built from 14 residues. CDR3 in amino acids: CAWSVRRGNTEAFF. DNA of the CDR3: TGTGCCTGGAGTGTACGAAGGGGGAACACTGAAGCTTTCTTT.

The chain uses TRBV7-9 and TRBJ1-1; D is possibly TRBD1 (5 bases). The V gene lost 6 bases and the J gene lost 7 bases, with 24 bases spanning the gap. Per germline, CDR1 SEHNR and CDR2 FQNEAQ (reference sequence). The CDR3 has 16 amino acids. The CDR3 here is CASRERPGPGSVEAFF. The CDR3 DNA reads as TGTGCCAGCAGAGAAAGACCGGGACCGGGATCGGTTGAAGCTTTCTTT.

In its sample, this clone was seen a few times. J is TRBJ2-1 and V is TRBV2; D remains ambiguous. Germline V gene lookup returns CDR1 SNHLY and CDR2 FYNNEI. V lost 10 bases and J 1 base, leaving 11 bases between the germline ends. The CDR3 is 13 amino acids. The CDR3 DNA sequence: TGTGCCACACCGACTTTATCCTACAATGAGCAGTTCTTC. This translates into CATPTLSYNEQFF.

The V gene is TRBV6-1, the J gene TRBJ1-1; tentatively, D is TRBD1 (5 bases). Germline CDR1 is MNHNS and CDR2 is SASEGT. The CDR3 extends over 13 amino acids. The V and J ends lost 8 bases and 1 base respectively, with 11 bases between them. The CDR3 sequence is CASSWGSNTEAFF. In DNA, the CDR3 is TGTGCCAGCTCTTGGGGCTCGAACACTGAAGCTTTCTTT.

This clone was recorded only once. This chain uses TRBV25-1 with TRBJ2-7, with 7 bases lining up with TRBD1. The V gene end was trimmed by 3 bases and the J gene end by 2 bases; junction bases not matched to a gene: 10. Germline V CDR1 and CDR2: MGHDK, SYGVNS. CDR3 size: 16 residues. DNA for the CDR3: TGTGCCAGCAGTGAGAACCGGGACAGCGAAACCTACGAGCAGTACTTC. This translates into CASSENRDSETYEQYF.

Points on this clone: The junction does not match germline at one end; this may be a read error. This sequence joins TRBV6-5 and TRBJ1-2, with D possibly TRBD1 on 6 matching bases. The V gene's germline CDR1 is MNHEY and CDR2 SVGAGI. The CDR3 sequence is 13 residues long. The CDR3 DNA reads TGTGCCAGCAGTTCTGGGGGGCTGAATGGCTATACCTTC. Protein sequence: CASSSGGLNGYTF.

CDR3 amino acids: CASSWAAGAGTEAFF. For the CDR3, the DNA is TGTGCCAGCAGTTGGGCGGCGGGGGCGGGGACTGAAGCTTTCTTT. The chain recombines TRBV27 with TRBJ1-1; weak D call: TRBD1 (6 bases). CDR3 length: 15 residues. CDR1 is MNHEY, CDR2 SMNVEV, per germline (reference sequence). V was clipped by 4 bases and J by 5 bases, with 17 bases between them.

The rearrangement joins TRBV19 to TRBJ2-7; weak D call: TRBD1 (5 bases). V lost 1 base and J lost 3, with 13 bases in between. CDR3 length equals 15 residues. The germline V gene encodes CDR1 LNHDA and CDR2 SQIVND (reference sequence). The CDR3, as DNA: TGTGCCAGTAGTATAGCCCCAGGACAAGTCTACGAGCAGTACTTC. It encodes CASSIAPGQVYEQYF.

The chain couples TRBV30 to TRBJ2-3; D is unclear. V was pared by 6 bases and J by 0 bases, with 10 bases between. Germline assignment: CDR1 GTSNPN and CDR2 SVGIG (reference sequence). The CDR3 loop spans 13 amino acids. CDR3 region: CACTGRSTDTQYF. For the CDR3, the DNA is TGTGCCTGCACCGGAAGAAGCACAGATACGCAGTATTTT. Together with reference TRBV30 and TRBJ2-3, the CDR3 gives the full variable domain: SQTIHQWPATLVQPVGSPLSLECTVEGTSNPNLYWYRQAAGRGLQLLFYSVGIGQISSEVPQNLSASRPQDRQFILSSKKLLLSDSGFYLCACTGRSTDTQYFGPGTRLTVL.

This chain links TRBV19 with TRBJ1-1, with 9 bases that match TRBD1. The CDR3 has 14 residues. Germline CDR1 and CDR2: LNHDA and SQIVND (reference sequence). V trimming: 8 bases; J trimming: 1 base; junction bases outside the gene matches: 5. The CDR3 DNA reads TGTGCCAGTCGGACAGGGGAGGCGAACACTGAAGCTTTCTTT. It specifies CASRTGEANTEAFF.

CDR3 protein: CASSANTGLGSYEQYF. The CDR3 bases are TGTGCCAGCAGCGCCAATACGGGACTAGGCTCCTACGAGCAGTACTTC. The chain carries TRBV27 and TRBJ2-7, with 8 bases matching TRBD2. The CDR3 runs to 16 residues. Germline trimming cut 6 bases from V and 0 bases from J; bases unmatched to any gene: 10. Germline V CDR1 and CDR2: MNHEY, SMNVEV (reference sequence).

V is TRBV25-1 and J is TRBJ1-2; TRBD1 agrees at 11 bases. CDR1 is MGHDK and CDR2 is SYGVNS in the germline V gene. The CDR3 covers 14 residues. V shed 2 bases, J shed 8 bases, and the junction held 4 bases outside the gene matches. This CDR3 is CASSELGQGGGYTF. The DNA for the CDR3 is TGTGCCAGCAGTGAACTGGGACAGGGGGGCGGCTACACCTTC.

In DNA, the CDR3 is TGCGCCAGCAACGGGGACAGCAACACCGGGGAGCTGTTTTTT. Amino acid sequence: CASNGDSNTGELFF. The J gene is TRBJ2-2, the V gene TRBV5-1, with TRBD1 matching 7 bases. This CDR3 region has 14 residues. Germline V CDR1 and CDR2: SGHRS, YFSETQ. V lost 6 bases and J lost 2; bases outside the gene matches: 4.

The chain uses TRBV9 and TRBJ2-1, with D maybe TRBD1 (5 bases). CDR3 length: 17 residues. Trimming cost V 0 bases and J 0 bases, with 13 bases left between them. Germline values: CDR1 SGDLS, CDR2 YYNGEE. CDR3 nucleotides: TGTGCCAGCAGCGTAGGCAAACAGGCTCGCTCCTACAATGAGCAGTTCTTC. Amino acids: CASSVGKQARSYNEQFF.

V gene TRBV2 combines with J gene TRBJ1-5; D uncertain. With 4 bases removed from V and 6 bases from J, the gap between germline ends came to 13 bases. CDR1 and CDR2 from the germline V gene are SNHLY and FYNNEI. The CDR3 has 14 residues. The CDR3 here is CASSVDGPGQPQHF. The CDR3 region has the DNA TGTGCCAGCAGTGTAGACGGGCCGGGTCAGCCCCAGCATTTT.

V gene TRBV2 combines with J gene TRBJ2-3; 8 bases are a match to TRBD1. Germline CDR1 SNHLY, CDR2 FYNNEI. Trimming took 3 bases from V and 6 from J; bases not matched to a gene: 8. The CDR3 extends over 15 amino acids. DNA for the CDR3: TGTGCCAGCAGTGATCAGGACAGGGACTTCGATACGCAGTATTTT. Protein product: CASSDQDRDFDTQYF.

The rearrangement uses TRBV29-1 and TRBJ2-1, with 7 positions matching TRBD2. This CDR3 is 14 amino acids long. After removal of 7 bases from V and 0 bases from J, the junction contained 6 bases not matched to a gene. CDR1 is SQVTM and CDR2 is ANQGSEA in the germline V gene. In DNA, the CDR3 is TGCAGCGCCGTGACTAGCCTCTCCTACAATGAGCAGTTCTTC. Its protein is CSAVTSLSYNEQFF.

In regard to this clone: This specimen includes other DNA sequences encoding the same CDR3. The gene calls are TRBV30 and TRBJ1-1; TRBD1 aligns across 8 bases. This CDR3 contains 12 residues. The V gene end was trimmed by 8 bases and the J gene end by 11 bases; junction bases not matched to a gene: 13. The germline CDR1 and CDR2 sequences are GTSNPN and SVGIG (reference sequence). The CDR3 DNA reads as TGTGCCCGACGGACAGGGACTTCGAAGGCTTTCTTT. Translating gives CARRTGTSKAFF.